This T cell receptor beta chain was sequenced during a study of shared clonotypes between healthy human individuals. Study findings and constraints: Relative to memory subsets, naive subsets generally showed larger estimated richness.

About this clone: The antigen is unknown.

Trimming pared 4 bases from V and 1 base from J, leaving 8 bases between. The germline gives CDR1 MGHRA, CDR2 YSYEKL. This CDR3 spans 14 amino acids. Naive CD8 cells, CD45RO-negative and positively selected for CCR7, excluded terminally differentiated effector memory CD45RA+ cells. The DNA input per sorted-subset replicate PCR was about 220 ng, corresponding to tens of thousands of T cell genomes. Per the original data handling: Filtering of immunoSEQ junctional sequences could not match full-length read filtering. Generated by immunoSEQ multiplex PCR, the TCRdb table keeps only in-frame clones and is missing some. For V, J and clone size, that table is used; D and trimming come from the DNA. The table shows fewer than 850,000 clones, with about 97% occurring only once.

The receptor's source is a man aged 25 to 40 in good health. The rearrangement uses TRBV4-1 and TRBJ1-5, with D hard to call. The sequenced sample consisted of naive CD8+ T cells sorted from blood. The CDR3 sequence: CASSPPGSNQPQHF. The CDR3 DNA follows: TGCGCCAGCAGCCCCCCGGGGAGCAATCAGCCCCAGCATTTT.